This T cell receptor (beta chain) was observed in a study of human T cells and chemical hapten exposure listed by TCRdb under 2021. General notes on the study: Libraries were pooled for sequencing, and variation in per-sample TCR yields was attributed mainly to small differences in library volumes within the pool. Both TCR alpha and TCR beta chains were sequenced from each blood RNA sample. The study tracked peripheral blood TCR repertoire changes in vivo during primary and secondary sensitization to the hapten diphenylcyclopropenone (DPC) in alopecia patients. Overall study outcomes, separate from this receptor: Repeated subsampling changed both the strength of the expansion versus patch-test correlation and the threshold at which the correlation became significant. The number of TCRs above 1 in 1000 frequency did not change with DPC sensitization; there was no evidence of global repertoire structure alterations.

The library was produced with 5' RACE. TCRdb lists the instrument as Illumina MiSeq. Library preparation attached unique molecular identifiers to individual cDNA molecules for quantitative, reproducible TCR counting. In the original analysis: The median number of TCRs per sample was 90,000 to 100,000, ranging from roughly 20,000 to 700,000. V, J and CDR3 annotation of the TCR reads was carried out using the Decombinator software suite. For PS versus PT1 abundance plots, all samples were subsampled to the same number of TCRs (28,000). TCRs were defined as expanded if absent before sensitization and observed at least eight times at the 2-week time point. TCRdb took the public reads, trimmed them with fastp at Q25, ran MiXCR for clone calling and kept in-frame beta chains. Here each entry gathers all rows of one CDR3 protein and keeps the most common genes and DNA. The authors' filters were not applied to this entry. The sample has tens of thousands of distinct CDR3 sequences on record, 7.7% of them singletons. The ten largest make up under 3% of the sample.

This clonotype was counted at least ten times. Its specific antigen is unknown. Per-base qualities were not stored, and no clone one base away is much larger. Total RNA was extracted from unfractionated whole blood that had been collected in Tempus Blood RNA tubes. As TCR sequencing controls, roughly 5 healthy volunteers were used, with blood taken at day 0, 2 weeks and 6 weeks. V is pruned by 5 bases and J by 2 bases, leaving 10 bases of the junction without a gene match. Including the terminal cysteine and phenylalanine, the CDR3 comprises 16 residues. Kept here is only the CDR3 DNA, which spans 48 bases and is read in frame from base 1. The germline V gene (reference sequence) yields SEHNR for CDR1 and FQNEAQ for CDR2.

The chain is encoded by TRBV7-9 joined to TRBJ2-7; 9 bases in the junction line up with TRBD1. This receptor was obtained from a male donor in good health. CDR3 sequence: CASSPSGQGTAYEQYF. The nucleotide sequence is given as TGTGCCAGCAGCCCCTCAGGACAGGGGACAGCCTACGAGCAGTACTTC.